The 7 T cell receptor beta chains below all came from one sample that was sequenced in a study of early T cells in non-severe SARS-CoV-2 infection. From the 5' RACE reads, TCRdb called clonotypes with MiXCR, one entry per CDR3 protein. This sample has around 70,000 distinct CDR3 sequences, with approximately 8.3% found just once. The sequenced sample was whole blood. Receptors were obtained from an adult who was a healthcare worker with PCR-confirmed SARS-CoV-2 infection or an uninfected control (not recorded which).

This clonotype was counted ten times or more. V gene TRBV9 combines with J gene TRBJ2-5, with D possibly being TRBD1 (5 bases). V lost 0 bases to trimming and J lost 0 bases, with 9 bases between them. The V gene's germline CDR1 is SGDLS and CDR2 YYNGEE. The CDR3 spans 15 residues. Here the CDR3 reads CASSVGGIDQETQYF. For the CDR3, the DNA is TGTGCCAGCAGCGTAGGGGGCATTGACCAAGAGACCCAGTACTTC.

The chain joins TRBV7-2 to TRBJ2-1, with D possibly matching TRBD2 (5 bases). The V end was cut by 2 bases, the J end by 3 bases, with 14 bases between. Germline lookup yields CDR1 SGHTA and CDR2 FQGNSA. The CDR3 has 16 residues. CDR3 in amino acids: CASSLWAGASYNEQFF. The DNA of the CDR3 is TGTGCCAGCAGCTTATGGGCGGGCGCTAGCTACAATGAGCAGTTCTTC.

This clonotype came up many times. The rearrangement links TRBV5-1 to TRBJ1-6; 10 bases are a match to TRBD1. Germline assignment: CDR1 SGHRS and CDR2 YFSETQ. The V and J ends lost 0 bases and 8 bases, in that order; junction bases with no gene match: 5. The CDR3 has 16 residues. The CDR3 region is CASSLEGGTGDSPLHF. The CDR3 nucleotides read TGCGCCAGCAGCTTGGAAGGCGGGACAGGGGATTCACCCCTCCACTTT.

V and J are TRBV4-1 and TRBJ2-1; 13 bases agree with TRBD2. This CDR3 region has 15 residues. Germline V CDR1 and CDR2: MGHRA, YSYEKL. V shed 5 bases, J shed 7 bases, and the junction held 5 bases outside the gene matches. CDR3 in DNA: TGCGCCAGCAGCAGGGGACTAGCGGGAACGAATGAGCAGTTCTTC. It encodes CASSRGLAGTNEQFF.

The CDR3 protein is CASSLVASYDEQFF. The DNA for the CDR3 is TGTGCCAGCAGTTTAGTGGCTAGTTACGATGAGCAGTTCTTC. The J gene is TRBJ2-1, the V gene TRBV12-3 or TRBV12-4; D unclear. The CDR3 has 14 amino acids. V was trimmed by 1 base and J by 8 bases, leaving 12 bases between them.

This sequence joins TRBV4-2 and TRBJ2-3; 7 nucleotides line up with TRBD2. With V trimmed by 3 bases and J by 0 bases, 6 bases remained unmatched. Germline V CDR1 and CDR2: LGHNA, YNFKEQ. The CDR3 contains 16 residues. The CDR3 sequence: CASSQYGRHSTDTQYF. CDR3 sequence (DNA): TGTGCCAGCAGCCAGTACGGGAGGCATAGCACAGATACGCAGTATTTT.

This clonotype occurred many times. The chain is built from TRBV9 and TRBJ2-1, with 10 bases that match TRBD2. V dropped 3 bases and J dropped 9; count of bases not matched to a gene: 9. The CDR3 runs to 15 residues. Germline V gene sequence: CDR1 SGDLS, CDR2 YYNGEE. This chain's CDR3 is CASSDLAGDVGEQFF. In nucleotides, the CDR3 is TGTGCCAGCAGCGACCTAGCGGGAGATGTCGGTGAGCAGTTCTTC. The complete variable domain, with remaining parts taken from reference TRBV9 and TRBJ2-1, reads DSGVTQTPKHLITATGQRVTLRCSPRSGDLSVYWYQQSLDQGLQFLIQYYNGEERAKGNILERFSAQQFPDLHSELNLSSLELGDSALYFCASSDLAGDVGEQFFGPGTRLTVL.